This T cell receptor (beta chain) stems from a study of blood T cell repertoires in COVID-19. Germline assignment: CDR1 SNHLY and CDR2 FYNNEI. The CDR3 covers 15 residues. V was shortened by 7 bases and J by 5 bases, with 20 bases between the two germline ends. Assay: immunoSEQ multiplex PCR; the TCRdb copy retains only in-frame clones and omits some. The sample carries approximately 670,000 clones, 70% to 90% recorded once. The V and J genes are TRBV2 and TRBJ1-1; D might be TRBD1 (5 bases). This sequence originates from a woman between 18 and 30 years old with acute or convalescent COVID-19. Sequencing used peripheral blood. The CDR3 nucleotides read TGTGCCAGCACGCTCCAGGGAATCGCTGCGACTGAAGCTTTCTTT. This gives the protein CASTLQGIAATEAFF.